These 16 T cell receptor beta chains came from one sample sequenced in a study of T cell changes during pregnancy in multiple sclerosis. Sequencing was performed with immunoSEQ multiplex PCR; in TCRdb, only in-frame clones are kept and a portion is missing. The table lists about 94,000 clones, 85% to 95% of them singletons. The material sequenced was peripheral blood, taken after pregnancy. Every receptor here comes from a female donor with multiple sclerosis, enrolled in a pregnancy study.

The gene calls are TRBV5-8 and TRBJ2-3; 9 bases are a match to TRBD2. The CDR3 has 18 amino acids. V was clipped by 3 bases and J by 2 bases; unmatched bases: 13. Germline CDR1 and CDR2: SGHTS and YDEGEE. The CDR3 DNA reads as TGTGCCAGCAGCTCGGGAACGGCAGGACTAGCGACCACAGATACGCAGTATTTT. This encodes CASSSGTAGLATTDTQYF.

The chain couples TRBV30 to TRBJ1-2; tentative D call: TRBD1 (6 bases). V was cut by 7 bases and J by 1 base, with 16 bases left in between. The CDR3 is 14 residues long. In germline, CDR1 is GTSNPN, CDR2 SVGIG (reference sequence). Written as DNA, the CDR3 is TGTGCCTTCTATTCCTTAGGGGGTAACTATGGCTACACCTTC. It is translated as CAFYSLGGNYGYTF. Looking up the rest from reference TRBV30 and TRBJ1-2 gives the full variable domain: SQTIHQWPATLVQPVGSPLSLECTVEGTSNPNLYWYRQAAGRGLQLLFYSVGIGQISSEVPQNLSASRPQDRQFILSSKKLLLSDSGFYLCAFYSLGGNYGYTFGSGTRLTVV.

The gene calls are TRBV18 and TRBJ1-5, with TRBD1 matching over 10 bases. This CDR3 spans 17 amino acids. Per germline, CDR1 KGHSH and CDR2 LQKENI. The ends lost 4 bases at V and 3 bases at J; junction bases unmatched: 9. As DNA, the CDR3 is TGTGCCAGCTCACTCGGGACAGGGGAGAGGATCAATCAGCCCCAGCATTTT. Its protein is CASSLGTGERINQPQHF.

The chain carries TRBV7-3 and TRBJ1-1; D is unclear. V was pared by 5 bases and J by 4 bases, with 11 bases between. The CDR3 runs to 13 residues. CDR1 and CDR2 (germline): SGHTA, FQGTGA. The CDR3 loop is CASSPIRGTEAFF. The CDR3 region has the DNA TGTGCCAGCAGCCCAATAAGAGGCACTGAAGCTTTCTTT.

The CDR3 DNA reads TGTGCCAGTAGCCGGCGGGACAGGGGGCGAATGAACACTGAAGCTTTCTTT. Its protein is CASSRRDRGRMNTEAFF. This chain links TRBV19 with TRBJ1-1; 12 nucleotides line up with TRBD1. V lost 6 bases and J lost 0; bases outside the gene matches: 8. This CDR3 contains 17 residues. Germline V CDR1 and CDR2: LNHDA, SQIVND (reference sequence).

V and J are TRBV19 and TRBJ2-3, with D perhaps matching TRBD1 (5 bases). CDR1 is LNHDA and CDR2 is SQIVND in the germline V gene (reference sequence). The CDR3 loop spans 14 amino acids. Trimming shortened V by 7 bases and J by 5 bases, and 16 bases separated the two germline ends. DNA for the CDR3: TGTGCCAGTACCCCTCCAGGGTCGGTAGATACGCAGTATTTT. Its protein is CASTPPGSVDTQYF.

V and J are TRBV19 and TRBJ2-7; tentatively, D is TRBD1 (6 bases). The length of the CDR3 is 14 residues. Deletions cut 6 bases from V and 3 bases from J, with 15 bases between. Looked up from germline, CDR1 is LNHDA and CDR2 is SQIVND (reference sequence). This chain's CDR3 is CASSQGGRGYEQYF. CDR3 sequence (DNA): TGTGCCAGTAGCCAGGGCGGCAGGGGCTACGAGCAGTACTTC.

In DNA form, the CDR3 reads TGTGCCAGCAGTTTTAGGGCGGGAGGGTACTCCTACAATGAGCAGTTCTTC. This sequence encodes CASSFRAGGYSYNEQFF. The genes are TRBV28 and TRBJ2-1; the match to TRBD2 covers 9 bases. CDR3 length equals 17 residues. V lost 3 bases and J lost 0; bases outside the gene matches: 6. Germline lookup yields CDR1 MDHEN and CDR2 SYDVKM. The variable domain in full, completed from reference TRBV28 and TRBJ2-1, reads DVKVTQSSRYLVKRTGEKVFLECVQDMDHENMFWYRQDPGLGLRLIYFSYDVKMKEKGDIPEGYSVSREKKERFSLILESASTNQTSMYLCASSFRAGGYSYNEQFFGPGTRLTVL.

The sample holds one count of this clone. Here the CDR3 reads CASSPTGGVSYTQYF. The CDR3 bases are TGTGCCAGCAGTCCCACAGGGGGGGTTTCCTATACGCAGTATTTT. The J gene is TRBJ2-3, the V gene TRBV28; TRBD1 might be the D (8 bases). The germline V gene encodes CDR1 MDHEN and CDR2 SYDVKM. Trimming took off 5 bases at V and 7 bases at J, with 19 bases between the two ends. The CDR3 contains 15 residues.

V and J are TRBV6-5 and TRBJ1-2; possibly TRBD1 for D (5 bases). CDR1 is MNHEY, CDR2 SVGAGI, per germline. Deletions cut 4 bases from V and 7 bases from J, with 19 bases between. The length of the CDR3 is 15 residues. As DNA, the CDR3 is TGTGCCAGCAGTTCACCAGCTGGCGGGGCAAGTGGCTACACCTTC. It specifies CASSSPAGGASGYTF.

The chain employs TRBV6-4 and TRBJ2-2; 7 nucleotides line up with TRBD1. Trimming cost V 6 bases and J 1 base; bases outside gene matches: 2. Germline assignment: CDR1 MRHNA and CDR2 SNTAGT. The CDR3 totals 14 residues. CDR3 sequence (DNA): TGTGCCAGCAGCCGGACAGGGAACACCGGGGAGCTGTTTTTT. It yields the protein CASSRTGNTGELFF.

CDR3 region: CASSPPLYGYTF. CDR3 nucleotide sequence: TGTGCCAGCAGCCCTCCCCTTTATGGCTACACCTTC. The chain has TRBV28 and TRBJ1-2; D not resolved. The CDR3 contains 12 residues. Deletions cut 6 bases from V and 5 bases from J, with 10 bases between. Germline values: CDR1 MDHEN, CDR2 SYDVKM.

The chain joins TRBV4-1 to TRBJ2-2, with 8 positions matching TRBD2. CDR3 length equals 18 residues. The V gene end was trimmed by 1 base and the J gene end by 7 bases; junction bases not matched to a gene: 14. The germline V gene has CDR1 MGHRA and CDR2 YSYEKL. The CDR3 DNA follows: TGCGCCAGCAGCCAAGTTCGGAGGACTAGCCCTGACGGCGGGGAGCTGTTTTTT. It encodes CASSQVRRTSPDGGELFF.

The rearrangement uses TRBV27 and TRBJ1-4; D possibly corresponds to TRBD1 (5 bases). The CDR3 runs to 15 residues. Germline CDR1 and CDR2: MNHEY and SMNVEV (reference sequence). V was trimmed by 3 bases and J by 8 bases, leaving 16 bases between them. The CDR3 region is CASSFGGSPREKLFF. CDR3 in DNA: TGTGCCAGCAGTTTCGGGGGTTCCCCTCGCGAAAAACTGTTTTTT.

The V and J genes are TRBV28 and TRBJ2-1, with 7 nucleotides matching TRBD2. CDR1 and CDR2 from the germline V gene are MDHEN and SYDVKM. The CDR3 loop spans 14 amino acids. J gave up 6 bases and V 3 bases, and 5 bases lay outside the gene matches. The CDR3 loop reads CASSFAGEANEQFF. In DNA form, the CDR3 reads TGTGCCAGCAGTTTCGCGGGAGAGGCCAATGAGCAGTTCTTC.

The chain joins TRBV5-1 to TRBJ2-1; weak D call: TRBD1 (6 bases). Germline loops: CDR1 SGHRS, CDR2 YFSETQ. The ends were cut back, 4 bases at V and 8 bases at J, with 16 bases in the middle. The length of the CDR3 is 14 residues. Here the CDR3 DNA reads TGCGCCAGCAGCACAGGGTTGAATTTCGATGAGCAGTTCTTC. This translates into CASSTGLNFDEQFF.